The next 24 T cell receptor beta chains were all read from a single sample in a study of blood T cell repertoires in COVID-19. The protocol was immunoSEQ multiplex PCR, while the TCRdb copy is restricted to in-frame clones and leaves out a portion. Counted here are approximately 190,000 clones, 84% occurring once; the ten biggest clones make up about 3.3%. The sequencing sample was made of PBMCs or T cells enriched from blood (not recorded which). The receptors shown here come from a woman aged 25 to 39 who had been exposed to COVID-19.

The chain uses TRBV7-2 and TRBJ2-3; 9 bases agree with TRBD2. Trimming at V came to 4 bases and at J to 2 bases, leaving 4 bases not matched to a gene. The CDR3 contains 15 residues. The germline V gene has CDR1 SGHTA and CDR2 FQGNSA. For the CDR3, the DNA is TGTGCCAGCAGCTCGGTAGCGGGGGACACAGATACGCAGTATTTT. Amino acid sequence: CASSSVAGDTDTQYF.

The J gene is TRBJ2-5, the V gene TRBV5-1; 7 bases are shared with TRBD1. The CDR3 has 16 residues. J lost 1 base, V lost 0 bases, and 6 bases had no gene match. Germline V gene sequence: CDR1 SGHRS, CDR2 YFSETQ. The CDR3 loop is CASSLERAGGQETQYF. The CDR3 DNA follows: TGCGCCAGCAGCTTGGAGAGGGCAGGGGGCCAAGAGACCCAGTACTTC.

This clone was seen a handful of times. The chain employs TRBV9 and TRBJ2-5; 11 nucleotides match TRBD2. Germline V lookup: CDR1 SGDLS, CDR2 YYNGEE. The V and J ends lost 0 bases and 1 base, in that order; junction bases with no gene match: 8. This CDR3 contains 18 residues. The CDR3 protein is CASSVAPTGLAVQETQYF. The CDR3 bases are TGTGCCAGCAGCGTAGCCCCAACGGGACTAGCGGTCCAAGAGACCCAGTACTTC.

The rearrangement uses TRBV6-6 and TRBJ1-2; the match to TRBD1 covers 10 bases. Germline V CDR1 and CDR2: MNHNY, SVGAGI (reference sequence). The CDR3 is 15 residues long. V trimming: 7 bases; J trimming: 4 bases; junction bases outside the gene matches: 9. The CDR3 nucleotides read TGTGCCAGCATTTTACGTGGGACAGGGGCCTATGGCTACACCTTC. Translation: CASILRGTGAYGYTF.

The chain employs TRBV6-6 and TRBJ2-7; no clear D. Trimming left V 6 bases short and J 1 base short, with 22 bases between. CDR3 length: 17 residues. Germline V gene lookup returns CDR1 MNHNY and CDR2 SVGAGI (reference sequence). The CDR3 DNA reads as TGTGCCAGCAGACGATACATCTCAACAGCCGATTCCTACGAGCAGTACTTC. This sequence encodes CASRRYISTADSYEQYF.

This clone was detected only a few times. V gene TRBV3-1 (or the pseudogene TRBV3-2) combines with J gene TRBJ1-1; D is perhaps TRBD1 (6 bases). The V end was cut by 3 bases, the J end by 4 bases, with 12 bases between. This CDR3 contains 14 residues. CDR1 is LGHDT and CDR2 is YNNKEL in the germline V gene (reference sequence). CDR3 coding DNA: TGTGCCAGCAGCCATACCACAGGGACCACTGAAGCTTTCTTT. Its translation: CASSHTTGTTEAFF.

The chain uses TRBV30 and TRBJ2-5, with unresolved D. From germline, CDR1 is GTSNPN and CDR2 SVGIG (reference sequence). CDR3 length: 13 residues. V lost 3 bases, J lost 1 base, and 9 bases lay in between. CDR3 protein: CAWRGQPQETQYF. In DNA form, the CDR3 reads TGTGCCTGGAGGGGCCAGCCCCAAGAGACCCAGTACTTC.

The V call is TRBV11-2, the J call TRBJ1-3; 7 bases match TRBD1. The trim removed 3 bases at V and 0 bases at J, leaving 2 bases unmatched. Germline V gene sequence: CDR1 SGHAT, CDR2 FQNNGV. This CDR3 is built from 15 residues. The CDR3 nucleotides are TGTGCCAGCAGCTTGGGACAGAGCTCTGGAAACACCATATATTTT. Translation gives CASSLGQSSGNTIYF. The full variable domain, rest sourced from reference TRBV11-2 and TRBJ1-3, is EAGVAQSPRYKIIEKRQSVAFWCNPISGHATLYWYQQILGQGPKLLIQFQNNGVVDDSQLPKDRFSAERLKGVDSTLKIQPAKLEDSAVYLCASSLGQSSGNTIYFGEGSWLTVV.

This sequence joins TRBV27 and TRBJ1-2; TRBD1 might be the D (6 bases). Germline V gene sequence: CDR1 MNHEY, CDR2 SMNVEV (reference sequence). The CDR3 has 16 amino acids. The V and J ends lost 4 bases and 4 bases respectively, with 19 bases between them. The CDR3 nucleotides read TGTGCCAGCAGTTCCTTACTACGACAGGCGGTCTATGGCTACACCTTC. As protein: CASSSLLRQAVYGYTF.

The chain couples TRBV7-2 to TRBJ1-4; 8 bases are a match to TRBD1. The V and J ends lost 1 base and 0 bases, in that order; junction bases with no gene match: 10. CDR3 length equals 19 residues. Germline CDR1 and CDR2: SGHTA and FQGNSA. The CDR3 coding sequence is TGTGCCAGCAGCTTAGGGGGCCGGGACAGGATCGCAACTAATGAAAAACTGTTTTTT. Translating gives CASSLGGRDRIATNEKLFF.

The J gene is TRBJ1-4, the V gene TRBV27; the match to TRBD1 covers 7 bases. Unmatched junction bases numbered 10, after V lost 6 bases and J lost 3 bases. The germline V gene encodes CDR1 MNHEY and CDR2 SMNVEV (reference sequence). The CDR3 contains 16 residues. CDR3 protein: CASRSRQGASNEKLFF. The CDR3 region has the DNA TGTGCCAGCAGGAGTAGACAGGGCGCTTCTAATGAAAAACTGTTTTTT.

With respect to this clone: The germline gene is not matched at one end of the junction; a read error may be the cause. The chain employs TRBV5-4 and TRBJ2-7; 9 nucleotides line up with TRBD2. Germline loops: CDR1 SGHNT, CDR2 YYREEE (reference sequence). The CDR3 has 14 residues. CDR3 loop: CAGSPTSGAYEQYF. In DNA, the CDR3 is TGTGCCGGCAGTCCGACTAGCGGAGCCTACGAGCAGTACTTC.

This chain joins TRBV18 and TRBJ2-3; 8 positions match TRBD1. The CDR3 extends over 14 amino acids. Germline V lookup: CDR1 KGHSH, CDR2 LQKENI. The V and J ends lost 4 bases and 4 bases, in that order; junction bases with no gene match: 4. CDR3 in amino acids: CASSQDRAADTQYF. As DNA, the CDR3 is TGTGCCAGCTCACAGGACAGGGCGGCAGATACGCAGTATTTT.

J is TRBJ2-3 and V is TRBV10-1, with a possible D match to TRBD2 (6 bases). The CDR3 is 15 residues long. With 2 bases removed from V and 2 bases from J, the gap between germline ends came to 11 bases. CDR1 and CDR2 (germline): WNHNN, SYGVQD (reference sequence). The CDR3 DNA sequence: TGCGCCAGCAGTGAGGCTAGCGTGCCCACAGATACGCAGTATTTT. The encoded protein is CASSEASVPTDTQYF.

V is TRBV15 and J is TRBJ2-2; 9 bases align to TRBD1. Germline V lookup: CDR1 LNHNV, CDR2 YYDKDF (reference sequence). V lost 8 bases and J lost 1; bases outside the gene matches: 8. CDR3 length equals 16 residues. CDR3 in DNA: TGTGCCACCTCCAGCCGGGGACAGGGGAACACCGGGGAGCTGTTTTTT. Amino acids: CATSSRGQGNTGELFF.

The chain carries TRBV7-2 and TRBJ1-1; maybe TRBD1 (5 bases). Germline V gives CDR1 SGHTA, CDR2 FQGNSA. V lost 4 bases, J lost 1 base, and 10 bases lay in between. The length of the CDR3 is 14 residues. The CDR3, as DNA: TGTGCCAGCAGCTCTGGACACCCGAACACTGAAGCTTTCTTT. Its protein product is CASSSGHPNTEAFF.

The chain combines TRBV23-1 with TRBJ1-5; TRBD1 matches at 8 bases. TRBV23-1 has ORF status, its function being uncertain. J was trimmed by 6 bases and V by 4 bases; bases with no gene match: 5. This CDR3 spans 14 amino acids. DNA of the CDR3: TGCGCCAGCAGTCTGGGACAGGCAAGTCAGCCCCAGCATTTT. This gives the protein CASSLGQASQPQHF.

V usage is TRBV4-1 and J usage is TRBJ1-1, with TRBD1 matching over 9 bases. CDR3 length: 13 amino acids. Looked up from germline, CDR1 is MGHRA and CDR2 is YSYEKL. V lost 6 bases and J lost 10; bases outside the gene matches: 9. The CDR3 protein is CASRETGGLRAFF. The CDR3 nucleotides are TGCGCCAGCAGAGAGACAGGGGGGTTGAGAGCTTTCTTT.

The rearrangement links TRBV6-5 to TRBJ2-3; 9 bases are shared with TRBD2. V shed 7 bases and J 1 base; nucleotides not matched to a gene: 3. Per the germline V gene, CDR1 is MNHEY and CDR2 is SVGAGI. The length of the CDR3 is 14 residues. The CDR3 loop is CASIRTSGTDTQYF. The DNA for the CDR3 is TGTGCCAGCATAAGGACTAGCGGCACAGATACGCAGTATTTT.

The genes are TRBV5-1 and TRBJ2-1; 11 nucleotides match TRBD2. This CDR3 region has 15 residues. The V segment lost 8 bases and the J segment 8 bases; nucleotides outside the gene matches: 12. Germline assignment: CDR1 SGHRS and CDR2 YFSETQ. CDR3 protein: CASTRLAGIRDEQFF. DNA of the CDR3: TGCGCCAGTACCAGACTAGCGGGGATCAGGGATGAGCAGTTCTTC.

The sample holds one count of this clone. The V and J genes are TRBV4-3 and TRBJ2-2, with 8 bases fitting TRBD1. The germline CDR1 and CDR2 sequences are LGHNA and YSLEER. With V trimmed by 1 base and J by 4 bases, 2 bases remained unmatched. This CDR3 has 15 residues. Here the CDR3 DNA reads TGCGCCAGCAGCCAAGCTACAGGGGGCACCGGGGAGCTGTTTTTT. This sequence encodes CASSQATGGTGELFF.

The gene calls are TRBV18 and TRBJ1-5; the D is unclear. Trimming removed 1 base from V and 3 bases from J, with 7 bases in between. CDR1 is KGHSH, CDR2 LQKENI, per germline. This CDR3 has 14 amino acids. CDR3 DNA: TGTGCCAGCTCACCACAGGAGACCAATCAGCCCCAGCATTTT. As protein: CASSPQETNQPQHF.

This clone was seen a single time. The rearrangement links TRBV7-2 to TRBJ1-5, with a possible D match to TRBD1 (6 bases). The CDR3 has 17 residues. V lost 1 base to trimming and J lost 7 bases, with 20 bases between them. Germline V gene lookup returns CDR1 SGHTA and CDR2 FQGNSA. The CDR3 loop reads CASSLGGSQGQGQPQHF. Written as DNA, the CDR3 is TGTGCCAGCAGCTTAGGGGGTTCACAGGGCCAAGGGCAGCCCCAGCATTTT.

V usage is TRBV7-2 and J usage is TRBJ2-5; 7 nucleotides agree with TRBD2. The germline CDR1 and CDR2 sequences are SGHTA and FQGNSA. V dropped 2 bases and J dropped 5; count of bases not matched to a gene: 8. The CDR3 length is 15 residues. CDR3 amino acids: CASSLYGGEGETQYF. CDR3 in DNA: TGTGCCAGCAGCTTATATGGCGGGGAGGGGGAGACCCAGTACTTC.